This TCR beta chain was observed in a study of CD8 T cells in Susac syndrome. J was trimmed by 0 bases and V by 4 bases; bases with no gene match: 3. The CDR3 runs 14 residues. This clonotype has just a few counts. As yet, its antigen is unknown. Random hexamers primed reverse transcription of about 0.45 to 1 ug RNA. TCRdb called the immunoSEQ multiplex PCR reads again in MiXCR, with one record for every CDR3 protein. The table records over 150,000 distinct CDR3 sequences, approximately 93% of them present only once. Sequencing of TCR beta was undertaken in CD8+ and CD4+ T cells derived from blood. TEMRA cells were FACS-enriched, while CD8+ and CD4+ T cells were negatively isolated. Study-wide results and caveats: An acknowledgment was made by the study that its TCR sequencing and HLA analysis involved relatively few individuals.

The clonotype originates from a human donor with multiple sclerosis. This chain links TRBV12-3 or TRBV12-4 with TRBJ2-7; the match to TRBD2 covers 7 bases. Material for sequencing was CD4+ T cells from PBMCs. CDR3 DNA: TGTGCCAGCAGTTCAGGCGGGAGCTCCTACGAGCAGTACTTC. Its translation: CASSSGGSSYEQYF.